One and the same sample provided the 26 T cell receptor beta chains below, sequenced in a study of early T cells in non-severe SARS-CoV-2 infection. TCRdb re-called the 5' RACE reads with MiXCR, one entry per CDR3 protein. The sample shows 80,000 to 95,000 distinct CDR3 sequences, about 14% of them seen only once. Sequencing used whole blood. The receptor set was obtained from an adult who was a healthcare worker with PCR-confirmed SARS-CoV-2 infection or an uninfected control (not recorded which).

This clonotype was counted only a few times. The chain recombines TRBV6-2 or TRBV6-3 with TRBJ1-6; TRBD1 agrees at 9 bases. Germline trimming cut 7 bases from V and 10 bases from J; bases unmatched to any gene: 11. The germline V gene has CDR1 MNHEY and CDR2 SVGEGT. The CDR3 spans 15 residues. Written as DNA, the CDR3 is TGTGCCAGCACCGGGACAGGGATTTTGGTGTCACCCCTCCACTTT. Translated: CASTGTGILVSPLHF.

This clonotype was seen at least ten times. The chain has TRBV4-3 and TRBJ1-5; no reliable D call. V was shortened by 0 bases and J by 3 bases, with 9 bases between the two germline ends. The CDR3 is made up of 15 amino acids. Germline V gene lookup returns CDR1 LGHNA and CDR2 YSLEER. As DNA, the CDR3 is TGCGCCAGCAGCCAAGATTTAGGGCTCAATCAGCCCCAGCATTTT. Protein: CASSQDLGLNQPQHF.

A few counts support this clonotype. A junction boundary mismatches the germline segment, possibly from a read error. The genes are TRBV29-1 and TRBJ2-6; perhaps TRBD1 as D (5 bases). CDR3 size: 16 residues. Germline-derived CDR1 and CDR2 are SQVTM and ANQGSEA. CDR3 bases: TGCAGCGTTGTTAAGCAAACCTACTCTGGGGCCAACGTCCCGACTTTC. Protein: CSVVKQTYSGANVPTF. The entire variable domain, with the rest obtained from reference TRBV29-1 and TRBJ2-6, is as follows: SAVISQKPSRDICQRGTSLTIQCQVDSQVTMMFWYRQQPGQSLTLIATANQGSEATYESGFVIDKFPISRPNLTFSTLTVSNMSPEDSSIYLCSVVKQTYSGANVPTFGAGSRLTVL.

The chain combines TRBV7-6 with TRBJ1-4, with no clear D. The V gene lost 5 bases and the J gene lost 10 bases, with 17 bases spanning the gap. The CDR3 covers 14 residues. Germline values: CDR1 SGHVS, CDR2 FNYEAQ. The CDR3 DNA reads TGTGCCAGCAGCCCCGCCGCTGGGGAGGGAAAACTGTTTTTT. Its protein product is CASSPAAGEGKLFF.

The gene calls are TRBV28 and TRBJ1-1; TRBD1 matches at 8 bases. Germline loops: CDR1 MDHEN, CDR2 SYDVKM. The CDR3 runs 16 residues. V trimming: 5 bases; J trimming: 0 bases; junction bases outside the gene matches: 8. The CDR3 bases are TGTGCCAGCAGTCGTCCCGGGACAGGAATGAACACTGAAGCTTTCTTT. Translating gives CASSRPGTGMNTEAFF.

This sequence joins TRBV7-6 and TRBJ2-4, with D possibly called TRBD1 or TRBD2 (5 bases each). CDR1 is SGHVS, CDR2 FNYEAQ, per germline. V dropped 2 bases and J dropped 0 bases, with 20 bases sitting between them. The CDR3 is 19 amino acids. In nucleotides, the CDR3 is TGTGCCAGCAGCTTATTTCTAGCCGGGACCCCACTAGCCAAAAACATTCAGTACTTC. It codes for CASSLFLAGTPLAKNIQYF.

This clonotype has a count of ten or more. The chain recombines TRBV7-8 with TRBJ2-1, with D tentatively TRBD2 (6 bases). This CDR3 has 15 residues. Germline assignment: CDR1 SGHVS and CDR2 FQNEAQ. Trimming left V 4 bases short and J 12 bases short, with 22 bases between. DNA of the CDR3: TGTGCCAGCAGCTCCGAAGGGAACGGAGGGGCTCGGCAGTTCTTC. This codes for CASSSEGNGGARQFF.

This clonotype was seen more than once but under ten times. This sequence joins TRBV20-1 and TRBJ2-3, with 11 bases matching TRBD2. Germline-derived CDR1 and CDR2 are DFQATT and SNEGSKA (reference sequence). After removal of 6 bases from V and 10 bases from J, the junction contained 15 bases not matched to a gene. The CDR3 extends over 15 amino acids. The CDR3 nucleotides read TGCAGTGCAGGATTAGCGGGGGGGCGATCACTACCGCAGTATTTT. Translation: CSAGLAGGRSLPQYF.

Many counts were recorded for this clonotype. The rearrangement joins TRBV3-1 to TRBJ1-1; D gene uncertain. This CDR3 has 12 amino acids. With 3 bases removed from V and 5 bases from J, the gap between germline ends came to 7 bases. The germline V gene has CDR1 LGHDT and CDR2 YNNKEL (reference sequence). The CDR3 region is CASSQLGTEAFF. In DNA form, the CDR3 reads TGTGCCAGCAGCCAGTTGGGAACTGAAGCTTTCTTT.

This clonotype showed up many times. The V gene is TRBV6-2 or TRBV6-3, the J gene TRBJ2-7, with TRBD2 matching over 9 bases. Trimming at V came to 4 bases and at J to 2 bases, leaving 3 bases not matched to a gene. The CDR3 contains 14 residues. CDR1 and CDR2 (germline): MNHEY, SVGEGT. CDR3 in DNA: TGTGCCAGCAGTTTACCTAGCGGGACCTACGAGCAGTACTTC. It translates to CASSLPSGTYEQYF.

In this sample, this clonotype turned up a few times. The CDR3 DNA is TGTGCCCACTACACAGTTAGATATGGCTACACCTTC. Translated, it gives CAHYTVRYGYTF. The J gene is TRBJ1-2, the V gene TRBV28; no definite D call. The CDR3 is 12 residues long. V lost 11 bases and J 5 bases, leaving 15 bases between the germline ends. CDR1 is MDHEN and CDR2 is SYDVKM in the germline V gene.

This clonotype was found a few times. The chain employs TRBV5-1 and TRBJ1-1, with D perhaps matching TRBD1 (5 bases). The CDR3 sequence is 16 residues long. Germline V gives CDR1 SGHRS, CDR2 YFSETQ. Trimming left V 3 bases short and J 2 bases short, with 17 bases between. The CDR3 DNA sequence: TGCGCCAGCAGCTCACAAACCGGGACTTTAAACACTGAAGCTTTCTTT. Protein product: CASSSQTGTLNTEAFF.

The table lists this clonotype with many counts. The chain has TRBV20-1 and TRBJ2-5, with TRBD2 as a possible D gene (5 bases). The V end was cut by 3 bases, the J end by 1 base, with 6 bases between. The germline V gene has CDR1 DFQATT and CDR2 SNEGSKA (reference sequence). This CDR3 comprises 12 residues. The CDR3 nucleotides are TGCAGTGCTAGGACTACCCAAGAGACCCAGTACTTC. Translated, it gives CSARTTQETQYF.

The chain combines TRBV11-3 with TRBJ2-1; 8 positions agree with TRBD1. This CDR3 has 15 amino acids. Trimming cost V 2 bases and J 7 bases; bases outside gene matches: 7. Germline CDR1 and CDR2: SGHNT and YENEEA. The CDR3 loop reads CASSLYGTGGNEQFF. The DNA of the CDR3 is TGTGCCAGCAGCTTATATGGCACAGGGGGTAATGAGCAGTTCTTC.

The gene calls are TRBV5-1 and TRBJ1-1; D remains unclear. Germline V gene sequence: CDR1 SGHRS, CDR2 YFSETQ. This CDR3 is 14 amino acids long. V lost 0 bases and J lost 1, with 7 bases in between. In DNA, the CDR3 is TGCGCCAGCAGCTTGGTTGTGGCGAACACTGAAGCTTTCTTT. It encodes CASSLVVANTEAFF.

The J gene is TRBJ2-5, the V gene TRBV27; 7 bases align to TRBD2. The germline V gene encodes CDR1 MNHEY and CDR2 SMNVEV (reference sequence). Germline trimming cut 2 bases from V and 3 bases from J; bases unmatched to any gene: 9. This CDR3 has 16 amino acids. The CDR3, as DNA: TGTGCCAGCAGTTTAGTGGTTGGGACTACCAAAGAGACCCAGTACTTC. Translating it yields CASSLVVGTTKETQYF.

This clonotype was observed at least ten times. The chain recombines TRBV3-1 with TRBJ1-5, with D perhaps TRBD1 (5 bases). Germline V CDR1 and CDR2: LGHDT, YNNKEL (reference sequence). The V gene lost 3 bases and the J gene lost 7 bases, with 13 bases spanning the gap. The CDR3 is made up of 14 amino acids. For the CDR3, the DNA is TGTGCCAGCAGCCACGGGGGTGCAAGCCAGCCCCAGCATTTT. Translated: CASSHGGASQPQHF.

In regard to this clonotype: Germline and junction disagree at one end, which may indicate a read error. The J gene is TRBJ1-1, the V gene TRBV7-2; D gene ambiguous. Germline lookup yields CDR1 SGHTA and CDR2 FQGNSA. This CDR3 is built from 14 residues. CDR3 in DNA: TGTGCCAGCAGCTTACTAAAGAGTAACACTGAAACTTTCTTT. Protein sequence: CASSLLKSNTETFF.

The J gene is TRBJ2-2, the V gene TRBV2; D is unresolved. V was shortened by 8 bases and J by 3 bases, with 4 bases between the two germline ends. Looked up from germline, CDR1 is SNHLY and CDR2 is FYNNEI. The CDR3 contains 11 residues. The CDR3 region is CASLDTGELFF. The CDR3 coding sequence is TGTGCCAGCCTAGACACCGGGGAGCTGTTTTTT.

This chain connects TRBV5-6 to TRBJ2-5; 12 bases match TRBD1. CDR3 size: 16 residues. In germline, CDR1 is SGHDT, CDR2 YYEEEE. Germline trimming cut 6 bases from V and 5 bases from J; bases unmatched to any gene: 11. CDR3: CASTFLGTGGAETQYF. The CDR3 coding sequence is TGTGCCAGCACCTTTCTCGGGACAGGGGGCGCGGAGACCCAGTACTTC.

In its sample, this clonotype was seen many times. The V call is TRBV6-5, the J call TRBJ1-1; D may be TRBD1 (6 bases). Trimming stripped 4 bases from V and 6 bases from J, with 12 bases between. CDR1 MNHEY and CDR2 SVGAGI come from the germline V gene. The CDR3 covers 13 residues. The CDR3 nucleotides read TGTGCCAGCAGTTTCACTACAGGGCCTGAAGCTTTCTTT. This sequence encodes CASSFTTGPEAFF.

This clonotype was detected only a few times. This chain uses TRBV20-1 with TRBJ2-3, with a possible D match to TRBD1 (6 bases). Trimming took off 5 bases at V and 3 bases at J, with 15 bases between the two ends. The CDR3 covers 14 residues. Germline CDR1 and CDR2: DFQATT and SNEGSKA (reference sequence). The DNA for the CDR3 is TGCAGTGCTCAAAGGACAGAGCTGACAGATACGCAGTATTTT. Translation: CSAQRTELTDTQYF.

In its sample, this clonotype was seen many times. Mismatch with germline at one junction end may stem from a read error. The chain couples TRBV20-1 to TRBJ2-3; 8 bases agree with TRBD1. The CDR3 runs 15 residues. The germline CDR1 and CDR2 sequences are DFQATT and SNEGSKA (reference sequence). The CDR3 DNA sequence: TGCAGTGCTAGGACGGGGACAGGTAGCACAAATACGCAGTATTTT. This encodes CSARTGTGSTNTQYF.

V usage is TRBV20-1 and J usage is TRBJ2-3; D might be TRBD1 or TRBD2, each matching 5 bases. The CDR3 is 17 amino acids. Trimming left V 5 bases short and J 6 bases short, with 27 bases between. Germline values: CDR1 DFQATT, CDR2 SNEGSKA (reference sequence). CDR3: CSASDLRDHTLPDTQYF. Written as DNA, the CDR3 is TGCAGTGCTTCTGACCTCCGGGACCACACCCTCCCCGATACGCAGTATTTT.

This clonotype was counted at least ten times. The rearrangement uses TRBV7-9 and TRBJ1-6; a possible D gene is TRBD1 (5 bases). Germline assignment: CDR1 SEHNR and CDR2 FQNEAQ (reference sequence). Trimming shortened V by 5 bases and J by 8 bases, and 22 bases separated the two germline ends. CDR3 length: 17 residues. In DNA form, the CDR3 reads TGTGCCAGCAGCCCAAATTGGTCAGGGAGAGTTGATTCACCCCTCCACTTT. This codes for CASSPNWSGRVDSPLHF.

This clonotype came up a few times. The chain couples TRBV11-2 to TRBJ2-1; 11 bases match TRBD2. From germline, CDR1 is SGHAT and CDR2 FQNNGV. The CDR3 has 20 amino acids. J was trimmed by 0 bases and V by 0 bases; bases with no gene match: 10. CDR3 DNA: TGTGCCAGCAGCTTAGATCCCGGACTAGCGGGCGATAGCTCCTACAATGAGCAGTTCTTC. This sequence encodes CASSLDPGLAGDSSYNEQFF.